These T cell receptor beta chains were read from a single sample in a study of regulatory T cells in long-lasting Graves disease. TCRdb used MiXCR to reprocess the multiplex PCR reads, holding one entry per CDR3 protein. The sample consists of roughly 500,000 distinct CDR3 sequences, around 12% of them appearing once. The same sample was also studied in work on T cells in Graves' hyperthyroidism and ophthalmopathy.

The sequenced sample was peripheral blood mononuclear cells (PBMCs), obtained at new diagnosis, from a patient treated with antithyroid drugs. Receptors were obtained from a woman aged 25 to 39 with Graves disease. CDR3s include the opening cysteine and the closing phenylalanine or tryptophan. A D gene is named only where the DNA matches it firmly. Clone size, where shown, is once, few, many, or a class for clones that have expanded.

V gene	J gene	clone size	D gene	CDR3 protein	CDR3 DNA
TRBV7-2	TRBJ2-3	many	TRBD2	CASSPLGTRQYF	TGTGCCAGCAGCCCCCTCGGGACTAGGCAGTATTTT
TRBV3-1	TRBJ1-2	NA	NA	CASSQGVKGYTF	TGTGCCAGCAGCCAGGGAGTAAAAGGCTACACCTTC
TRBV28	TRBJ1-4	few	NA	CASSLGTIHEKLFF	TGTGCCAGCAGTTTAGGGACCATCCATGAAAAACTGTTTTTT
TRBV9	TRBJ2-7	few	NA	CASSATDSTYEQYF	TGTGCCAGCAGCGCGACAGACTCGACCTACGAGCAGTACTTC
TRBV6-2/TRBV6-3	TRBJ2-3	few	NA	CVSRQAGDTQYF	TGTGTCAGCAGACAAGCCGGGGATACGCAGTATTTT
TRBV28	TRBJ1-2	many	TRBD1	CASRPPGTAYGYTF	TGTGCCAGCAGGCCTCCCGGGACAGCTTATGGCTACACCTTC
TRBV12-3/TRBV12-4	TRBJ1-1	NA	NA	CASSLDSVAEAFF	TGTGCCAGCAGCCTGGACAGTGTCGCTGAAGCTTTCTTT
TRBV29-1	TRBJ2-2	many	TRBD1	CSVGDRNTGELFF	TGCAGCGTTGGGGACAGGAACACCGGGGAGCTGTTTTTT
TRBV10-1	TRBJ2-2	NA	NA	CASSEWLGGELFF	TGCGCCAGCAGTGAGTGGTTGGGCGGGGAGCTGTTTTTT
TRBV12-3/TRBV12-4	TRBJ2-7	many	NA	CASSQEFAQYF	TGTGCCAGCAGTCAGGAATTCGCGCAGTACTTC
TRBV27	TRBJ2-2	NA	NA	CASRKGLPNTGELFF	TGTGCCAGCAGGAAAGGCCTTCCGAACACCGGGGAGCTGTTTTTT
TRBV29-1	TRBJ2-1	few	NA	CSVVRAGGYNEQFF	TGCAGCGTTGTAAGGGCGGGTGGATACAATGAGCAGTTCTTC
TRBV3-1	TRBJ1-2	many	TRBD1	CASSQGKTGTHYGYTF	TGTGCCAGCAGCCAAGGGAAGACAGGGACCCACTATGGCTACACCTTC
TRBV2	TRBJ2-1	many	TRBD2	CASSDSLAGVLSEQFF	TGTGCCAGCAGTGACTCACTAGCGGGAGTCCTCAGTGAGCAGTTCTTC
TRBV11-1	TRBJ1-1	NA	NA	CASSANSDSLEAFF	TGTGCCAGCAGCGCCAACTCCGATTCCCTTGAAGCTTTCTTT
TRBV29-1	TRBJ2-2	NA	NA	CSVELASSWNTGELFF	TGCAGCGTTGAACTCGCTAGTAGCTGGAACACCGGGGAGCTGTTTTTT
TRBV7-6	TRBJ1-2	many	NA	CASSLWPFPASYGYTF	TGTGCCAGCAGCTTATGGCCATTCCCTGCCAGCTATGGCTACACCTTC
TRBV5-1	TRBJ2-2	NA	NA	CASSLADGLNTGELFF	TGCGCCAGCAGCTTGGCGGATGGCCTAAACACCGGGGAGCTGTTTTTT
TRBV20-1	TRBJ2-1	NA	NA	CSATRDSNKNNEQFF	TGCAGTGCTACCAGGGACTCCAATAAAAACAATGAGCAGTTCTTC
TRBV27	TRBJ2-2	many	TRBD2	CASSLRMGLALSTGELFF	TGTGCCAGCAGTTTAAGGATGGGACTAGCGCTTTCCACCGGGGAGCTGTTTTTT
TRBV9	TRBJ2-2	few	TRBD1	CASSPAGTAYGELFF	TGTGCCAGCAGCCCCGCCGGGACAGCGTACGGGGAGCTGTTTTTT
TRBV7-2	TRBJ2-3	few	NA	CASSPWRGGGDTQYF	TGTGCCAGCAGCCCGTGGAGGGGTGGGGGAGATACGCAGTATTTT